One sample yielded the 5 T cell receptor beta chains listed below, sequenced in a study of T cells in Graves' hyperthyroidism and ophthalmopathy. TCR beta CDR3 regions were amplified from RNA. First-round RT-PCR targeting the TCR CDR3 was performed with the HTBI primer set. TCRdb reprocessed the multiplex PCR reads with MiXCR, giving one entry per CDR3 protein. The top ten hold approximately 7.2% of the sample, which has 660,000 or so distinct CDR3 sequences, 45% seen once. Sequenced sample: peripheral blood or thyroid tissue (not recorded which). All receptors come from an adult man with Graves' disease, either hyperthyroidism or ophthalmopathy (not recorded which).

This clonotype has just a few counts. This chain joins TRBV7-9 and TRBJ1-2; 8 bases fit TRBD1. This CDR3 is built from 18 residues. The V gene's germline CDR1 is SEHNR and CDR2 FQNEAQ (reference sequence). V lost 7 bases to trimming and J lost 1 base; unmatched junction nucleotides: 17. The CDR3, as DNA: TGTGCCAGCAACTTGGGGGGGGACAGGTTCCCTCTTAACTATGGCTACACCTTC. Translated, it gives CASNLGGDRFPLNYGYTF.

The gene calls are TRBV7-9 and TRBJ2-2; D possibly corresponds to TRBD2 (5 bases). Trimming left V 5 bases short and J 1 base short, with 11 bases between. The V gene's germline CDR1 is SEHNR and CDR2 FQNEAQ (reference sequence). This CDR3 is 15 amino acids long. In DNA form, the CDR3 reads TGTGCCAGCAGCCAGTACGGAGGGAACACCGGGGAGCTGTTTTTT. This encodes CASSQYGGNTGELFF.

This clonotype came up a few times. The genes are TRBV20-1 and TRBJ1-5; D perhaps matches TRBD1 (5 bases). This CDR3 comprises 15 residues. The germline gives CDR1 DFQATT, CDR2 SNEGSKA (reference sequence). V was clipped by 1 base and J by 3 bases, with 13 bases between them. The CDR3 loop reads CSARGGRGYNQPQHF. For the CDR3, the DNA is TGCAGTGCTAGAGGAGGGAGGGGATACAATCAGCCCCAGCATTTT.

At least ten counts were recorded for this clonotype. This chain links TRBV12-3 or TRBV12-4 with TRBJ2-7; 7 nucleotides match TRBD2. The trim removed 5 bases at V and 3 bases at J, leaving 7 bases unmatched. The CDR3 sequence is 14 residues long. The CDR3 DNA sequence: TGTGCCAGCAGTGGAGCGGGCGGGAGCTACGAGCAGTACTTC. Protein product: CASSGAGGSYEQYF.

This clonotype was observed many times. This sequence joins TRBV29-1 and TRBJ2-7, with 9 bases fitting TRBD1. Germline CDR1 SQVTM, CDR2 ANQGSEA. The CDR3 runs 13 residues. V shed 6 bases, J shed 2 bases, and the junction held 5 bases outside the gene matches. The CDR3: CSVSGTGTYEQYF. CDR3 DNA sequence: TGCAGCGTCTCCGGGACAGGGACCTACGAGCAGTACTTC.